The rows below give T cell receptor beta chains drawn from one sample of a study of T cells in Graves' hyperthyroidism and ophthalmopathy. TCRdb called the multiplex PCR reads again in MiXCR, with one record for every CDR3 protein. Of some 500,000 distinct CDR3 sequences listed, about an eighth are singletons. Specimen: blood. The receptors stem from a woman aged 18-35 years with Graves' hyperthyroidism. CDR3s leave out the opening cysteine and the closing phenylalanine or tryptophan. Fields, in order: V gene, J gene, CDR3 protein.

V: TRBV19
J: TRBJ1-2
CDR3: ASSIEFAPVPMGYT

V: TRBV20-1
J: TRBJ2-3
CDR3: SAPTSGDTQY

V: TRBV10-3
J: TRBJ2-3
CDR3: AIGASEGRGDTQY

V: TRBV5-1
J: TRBJ2-1
CDR3: ASSPVLAASYNEQF

V: TRBV5-6
J: TRBJ2-1
CDR3: ASRGTSGINEQF

V: TRBV5-1
J: TRBJ2-5
CDR3: ASSTRLAGAETQY

V: TRBV24-1
J: TRBJ2-5
CDR3: ATSDTRSRGETQY

V: TRBV20-1
J: TRBJ2-3
CDR3: SARVLPSGRVPDTQY

V: TRBV2
J: TRBJ2-5
CDR3: ASSPGRISQETQY

V: TRBV6-1
J: TRBJ2-2
CDR3: ASETSGRGTGELF

V: TRBV7-3
J: TRBJ2-3
CDR3: ASSPMGGGYTDTQY

V: TRBV2
J: TRBJ2-1
CDR3: ASSQLQGPYNEQF

V: TRBV3-1
J: TRBJ2-1
CDR3: ASSQEGGRGNEQF

V: TRBV20-1
J: TRBJ2-7
CDR3: SAPGGSLYEQY

V: TRBV11-2
J: TRBJ1-3
CDR3: ASSKAGLSGNTIY

V: TRBV5-1
J: TRBJ2-2
CDR3: ASRTAKTNTGELF

V: TRBV19
J: TRBJ2-3
CDR3: ASSMGKDTQY

V: TRBV19
J: TRBJ2-5
CDR3: ASTTDGETQY

V: TRBV20-1
J: TRBJ2-2
CDR3: SARDSGGPATGELF

V: TRBV13
J: TRBJ2-1
CDR3: ASSLGLGQRFNEQF

V: TRBV19
J: TRBJ1-2
CDR3: ASRRQDYGYT

V: TRBV29-1
J: TRBJ2-3
CDR3: SVALGLAGGQDTQY

V: TRBV19
J: TRBJ2-3
CDR3: ASSVHGLAVDYRTDTQY

V: TRBV2
J: TRBJ1-2
CDR3: ASSSYTGGQGGYT

V: TRBV27
J: TRBJ2-7
CDR3: ASSLKDRRSSGSVYERY

V: TRBV19
J: TRBJ1-4
CDR3: ASTPDRDEKLF

V: TRBV12-5
J: TRBJ2-2
CDR3: ASGLVGTSGRRTGELF

V: TRBV2
J: TRBJ1-2
CDR3: ASKETGWDYGYT

V: TRBV20-1
J: TRBJ2-1
CDR3: SARGGLAGGPVEQF

V: TRBV6-2/TRBV6-3
J: TRBJ2-3
CDR3: ASSETSLTQY

V: TRBV29-1
J: TRBJ2-1
CDR3: SVVVSYNEQF

V: TRBV29-1
J: TRBJ1-1
CDR3: SVELARRTEAF

V: TRBV5-6
J: TRBJ2-1
CDR3: ASSWTEYNEQF

V: TRBV7-2
J: TRBJ1-1
CDR3: ASSPAGGRTEAF

V: TRBV24-1
J: TRBJ1-1
CDR3: ATSGNREGNTEAF

V: TRBV14
J: TRBJ1-1
CDR3: ASSQEAGFLNTEAF

V: TRBV12-3/TRBV12-4
J: TRBJ2-7
CDR3: ASSLGPDNEQY

V: TRBV24-1
J: TRBJ2-3
CDR3: ATSDETGADTQY

V: TRBV11-3
J: TRBJ1-1
CDR3: ASSLGQSKAF

V: TRBV5-1
J: TRBJ2-5
CDR3: ASSFLQGVQETQY

V: TRBV20-1
J: TRBJ1-1
CDR3: SASDGTGARAF

V: TRBV30
J: TRBJ2-3
CDR3: AWTLAVHTQY

V: TRBV20-1
J: TRBJ1-2
CDR3: SARDVSTGEMGYGYT

V: TRBV7-2
J: TRBJ2-3
CDR3: ASSLQGALDTQY

V: TRBV12-3/TRBV12-4
J: TRBJ1-2
CDR3: ASSQLGVSYT

V: TRBV30
J: TRBJ2-4
CDR3: AWSFPPDTAKNIQY

V: TRBV20-1
J: TRBJ2-3
CDR3: SARGRTTDTQY

V: TRBV20-1
J: TRBJ2-7
CDR3: SGVVPGRNYEQY

V: TRBV4-1
J: TRBJ1-1
CDR3: ASSQFTGGGGMNTEAF

V: TRBV3-1
J: TRBJ2-6
CDR3: ASSPSLAGGLAGANVLT

V: TRBV2
J: TRBJ2-3
CDR3: ASSDPTADEDTDTQY

V: TRBV29-1
J: TRBJ1-2
CDR3: SVRVRDLSGYGYT

V: TRBV4-1
J: TRBJ1-4
CDR3: ASSQLSYDGREKLF

V: TRBV15
J: TRBJ2-1
CDR3: ATSRDLGGAIYNEQF

V: TRBV20-1
J: TRBJ2-7
CDR3: SAPLAEASYEQY

V: TRBV20-1
J: TRBJ2-1
CDR3: SARAFGGRAVEQF

V: TRBV5-5
J: TRBJ1-2
CDR3: ASSITRFTYGYT

V: TRBV25-1
J: TRBJ1-2
CDR3: ASSLAGGHGYT

V: TRBV7-8
J: TRBJ2-1
CDR3: ASSLRWGTSWGNEQF

V: TRBV24-1
J: TRBJ2-2
CDR3: ATSDWSPRNTGELF